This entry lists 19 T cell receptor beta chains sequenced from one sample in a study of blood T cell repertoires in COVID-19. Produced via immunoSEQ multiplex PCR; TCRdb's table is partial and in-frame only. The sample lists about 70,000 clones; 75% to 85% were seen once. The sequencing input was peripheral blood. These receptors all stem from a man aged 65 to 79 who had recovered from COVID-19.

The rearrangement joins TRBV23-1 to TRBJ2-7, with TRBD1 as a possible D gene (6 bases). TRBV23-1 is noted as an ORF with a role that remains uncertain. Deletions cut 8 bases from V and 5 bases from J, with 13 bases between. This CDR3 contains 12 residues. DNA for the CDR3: TGCGCCAGCGGAAGGGGGAATAACGAGCAGTACTTC. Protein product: CASGRGNNEQYF.

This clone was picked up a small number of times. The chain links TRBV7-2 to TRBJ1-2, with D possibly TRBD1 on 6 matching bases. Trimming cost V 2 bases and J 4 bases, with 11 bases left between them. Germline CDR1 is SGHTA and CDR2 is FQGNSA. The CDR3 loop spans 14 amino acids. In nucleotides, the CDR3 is TGTGCCAGCAGCTTACAGGGGAACGTCTATGGCTACACCTTC. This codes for CASSLQGNVYGYTF.

Written as DNA, the CDR3 is TGCGCCAGCAGCCAGCAGGGATTGGACTATGGCTACACCTTC. Encoded protein: CASSQQGLDYGYTF. The gene calls are TRBV4-1 and TRBJ1-2; TRBD1 might be the D (5 bases). This CDR3 region has 14 residues. Between the trimmed V and J ends, which lost 3 bases and 3 bases, there was a span of 11 bases. CDR1 MGHRA and CDR2 YSYEKL come from the germline V gene.

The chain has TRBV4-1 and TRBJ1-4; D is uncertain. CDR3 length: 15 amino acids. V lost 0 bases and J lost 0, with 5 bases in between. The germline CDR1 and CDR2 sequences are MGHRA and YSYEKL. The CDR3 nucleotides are TGCGCCAGCAGCCAAGAGGCAGCAACTAATGAAAAACTGTTTTTT. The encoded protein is CASSQEAATNEKLFF.

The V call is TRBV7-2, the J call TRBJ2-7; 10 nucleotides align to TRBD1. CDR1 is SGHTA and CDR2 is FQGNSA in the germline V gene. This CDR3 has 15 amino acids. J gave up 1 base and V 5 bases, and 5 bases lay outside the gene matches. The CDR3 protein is CASSAKDRGSYEQYF. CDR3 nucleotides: TGTGCCAGCAGCGCAAAGGACAGGGGGTCCTACGAGCAGTACTTC. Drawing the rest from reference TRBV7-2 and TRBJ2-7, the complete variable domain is GAGVSQSPSNKVTEKGKDVELRCDPISGHTALYWYRQSLGQGLEFLIYFQGNSAPDKSGLPSDRFSAERTGGSVSTLTIQRTQQEDSAVYLCASSAKDRGSYEQYFGPGTRLTVT.

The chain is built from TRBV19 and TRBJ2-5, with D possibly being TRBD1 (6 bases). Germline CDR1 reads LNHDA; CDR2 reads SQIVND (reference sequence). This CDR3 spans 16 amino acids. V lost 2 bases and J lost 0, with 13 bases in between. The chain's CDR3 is CASSIKGGYDQETQYF. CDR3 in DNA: TGTGCCAGTAGTATAAAAGGGGGATACGACCAAGAGACCCAGTACTTC.

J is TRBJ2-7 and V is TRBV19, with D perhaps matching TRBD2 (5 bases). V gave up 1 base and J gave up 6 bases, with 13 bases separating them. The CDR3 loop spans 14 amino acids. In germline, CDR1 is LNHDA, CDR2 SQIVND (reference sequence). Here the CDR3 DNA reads TGTGCCAGTAGTATAGTCGAGGGAACGGCCGAGCAGTACTTC. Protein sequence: CASSIVEGTAEQYF.

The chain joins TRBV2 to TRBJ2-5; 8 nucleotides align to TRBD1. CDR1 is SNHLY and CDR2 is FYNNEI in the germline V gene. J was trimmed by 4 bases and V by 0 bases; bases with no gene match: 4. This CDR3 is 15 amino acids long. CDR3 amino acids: CASSEATGEGETQYF. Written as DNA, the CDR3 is TGTGCCAGCAGTGAAGCGACAGGGGAAGGAGAGACCCAGTACTTC. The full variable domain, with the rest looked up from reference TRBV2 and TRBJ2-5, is EPEVTQTPSHQVTQMGQEVILRCVPISNHLYFYWYRQILGQKVEFLVSFYNNEISEKSEIFDDQFSVERPDGSNFTLKIRSTKLEDSAMYFCASSEATGEGETQYFGPGTRLLVL.

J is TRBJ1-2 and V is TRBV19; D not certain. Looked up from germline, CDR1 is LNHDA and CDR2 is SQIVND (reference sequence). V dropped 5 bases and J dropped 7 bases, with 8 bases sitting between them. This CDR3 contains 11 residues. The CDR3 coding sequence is TGTGCCAGTAGTGTCGGTCGTGGCTACACCTTC. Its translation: CASSVGRGYTF.

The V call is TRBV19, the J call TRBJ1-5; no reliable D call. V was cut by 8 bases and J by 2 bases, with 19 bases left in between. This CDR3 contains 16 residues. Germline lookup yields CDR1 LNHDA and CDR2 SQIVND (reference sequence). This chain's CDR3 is CASAKLEGGGNQPQHF. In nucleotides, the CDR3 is TGTGCCAGTGCAAAGTTGGAGGGTGGCGGCAATCAGCCCCAGCATTTT.

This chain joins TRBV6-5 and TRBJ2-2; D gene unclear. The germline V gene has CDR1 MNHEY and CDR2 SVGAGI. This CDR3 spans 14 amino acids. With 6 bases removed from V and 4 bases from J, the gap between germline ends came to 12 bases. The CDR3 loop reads CASRVDMGTGELFF. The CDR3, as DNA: TGTGCCAGCAGGGTAGACATGGGCACCGGGGAGCTGTTTTTT.

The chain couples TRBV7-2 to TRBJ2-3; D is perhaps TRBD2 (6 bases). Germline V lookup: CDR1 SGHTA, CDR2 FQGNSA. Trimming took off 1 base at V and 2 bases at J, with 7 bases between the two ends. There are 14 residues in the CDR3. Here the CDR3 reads CASSLGLVTDTQYF. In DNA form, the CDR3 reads TGTGCCAGCAGCTTAGGACTAGTCACAGATACGCAGTATTTT.

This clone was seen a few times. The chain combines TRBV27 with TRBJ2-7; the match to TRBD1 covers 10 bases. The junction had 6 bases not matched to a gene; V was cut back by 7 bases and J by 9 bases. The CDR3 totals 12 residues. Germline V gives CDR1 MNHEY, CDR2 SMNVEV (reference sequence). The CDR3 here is CASMGQGLVQYF. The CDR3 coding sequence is TGTGCCAGCATGGGACAGGGGTTGGTGCAGTACTTC.

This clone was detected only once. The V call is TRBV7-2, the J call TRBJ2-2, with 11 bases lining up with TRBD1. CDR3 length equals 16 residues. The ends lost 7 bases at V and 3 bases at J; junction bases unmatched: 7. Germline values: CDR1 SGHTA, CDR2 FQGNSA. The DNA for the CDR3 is TGTGCCAGCACCCAACCGGGACAGGGGGACACCGGGGAGCTGTTTTTT. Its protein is CASTQPGQGDTGELFF.

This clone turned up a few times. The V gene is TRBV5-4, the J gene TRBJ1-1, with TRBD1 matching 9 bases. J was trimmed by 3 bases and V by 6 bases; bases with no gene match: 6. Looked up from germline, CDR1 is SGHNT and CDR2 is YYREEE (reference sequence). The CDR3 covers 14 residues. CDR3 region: CASIPGQGYTEAFF. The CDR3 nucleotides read TGTGCCAGCATCCCGGGACAGGGCTACACTGAAGCTTTCTTT.

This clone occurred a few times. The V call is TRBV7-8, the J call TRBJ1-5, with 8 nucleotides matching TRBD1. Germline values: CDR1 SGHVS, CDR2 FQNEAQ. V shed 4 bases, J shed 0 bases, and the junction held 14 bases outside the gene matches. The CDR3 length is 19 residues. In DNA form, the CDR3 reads TGTGCCAGCAGCTCAGGGCCACAGGGGGTTACGACTAGCAATCAGCCCCAGCATTTT. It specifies CASSSGPQGVTTSNQPQHF.

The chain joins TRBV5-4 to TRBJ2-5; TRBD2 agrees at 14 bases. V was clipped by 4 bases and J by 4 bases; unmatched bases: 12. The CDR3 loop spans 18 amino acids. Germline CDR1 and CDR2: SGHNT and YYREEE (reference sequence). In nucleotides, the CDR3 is TGTGCCAGCAGCCCGTCTAATGGACTAGCGGGGGGTCTAGAGACCCAGTACTTC. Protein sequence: CASSPSNGLAGGLETQYF.

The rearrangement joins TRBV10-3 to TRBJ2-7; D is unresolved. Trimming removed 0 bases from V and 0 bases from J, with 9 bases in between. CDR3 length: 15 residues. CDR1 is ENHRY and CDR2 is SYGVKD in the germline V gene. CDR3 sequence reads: CAISESQESSYEQYF. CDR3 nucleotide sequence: TGTGCCATCAGTGAGTCCCAGGAAAGCTCCTACGAGCAGTACTTC.

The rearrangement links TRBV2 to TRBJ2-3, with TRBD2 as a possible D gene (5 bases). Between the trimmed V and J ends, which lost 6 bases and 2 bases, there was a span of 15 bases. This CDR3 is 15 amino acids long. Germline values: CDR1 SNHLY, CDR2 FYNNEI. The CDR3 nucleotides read TGTGCCAGCAGATATTACACGGGGTCCACAGATACGCAGTATTTT. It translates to CASRYYTGSTDTQYF.